These 9 T cell receptor beta chains share one sample of origin, sequenced in a study of Graves' ophthalmopathy and Graves' hyperthyroidism. Scientists amplified the TCR beta CDR3 regions from RNA transcripts. HTBI-primed first-round RT-PCR preceded second-round multiplex PCR. TCRdb processed the multiplex PCR reads anew with MiXCR; each CDR3 protein has one entry. The sample consists of some 380,000 distinct CDR3 sequences, 15% of them appearing once. Input material: peripheral blood. The receptors come from a woman younger than 30 with stable Graves' hyperthyroidism.

This clonotype appeared many times. The V call is TRBV6-2 or TRBV6-3, the J call TRBJ1-5; D gene ambiguous. Trimming left V 4 bases short and J 0 bases short, with 16 bases between. The CDR3 totals 17 residues. From germline, CDR1 is MNHEY and CDR2 SVGEGT. The CDR3 nucleotides read TGTGCCAGCAGTTCATCCCTGGAGGTCTATAGCAATCAGCCCCAGCATTTT. Amino acids: CASSSSLEVYSNQPQHF.

There are many counts of this clonotype. The V call is TRBV6-1, the J call TRBJ1-2; the D gene is possibly TRBD1 (6 bases). The CDR3 has 13 amino acids. V lost 6 bases, J lost 5 bases, and 13 bases lay in between. Germline V gene lookup returns CDR1 MNHNS and CDR2 SASEGT. In DNA form, the CDR3 reads TGTGCCAGCAGGGACAGAGGGACTTATGGCTACACCTTC. Its translation: CASRDRGTYGYTF.

This clonotype was seen many times. The rearrangement links TRBV12-3 or TRBV12-4 to TRBJ1-1; D not certain. This CDR3 contains 14 residues. V was trimmed by 5 bases and J by 0 bases, leaving 10 bases between them. CDR3 nucleotides: TGTGCCAGCAGTCCGAGTAGCCTGAACACTGAAGCTTTCTTT. Protein sequence: CASSPSSLNTEAFF.

This clonotype showed up many times. V gene TRBV19 combines with J gene TRBJ1-3; 8 nucleotides align to TRBD1. CDR3 size: 13 residues. V lost 8 bases and J lost 2; bases outside the gene matches: 2. The V gene's germline CDR1 is LNHDA and CDR2 SQIVND (reference sequence). This CDR3 reads CASEQGAGNTIYF. In nucleotides, the CDR3 is TGTGCCAGTGAACAGGGGGCTGGAAACACCATATATTTT.

This rearrangement joins TRBV25-1 to TRBJ2-7, with D possibly TRBD2 on 6 matching bases. The CDR3 is 14 residues long. The V end lost 10 bases, the J end lost 3 bases, and 19 bases lay between the germline ends. Germline CDR1 reads MGHDK; CDR2 reads SYGVNS. The CDR3 region has the DNA TGTGCCACCGGGGGAGGATTGTTTAGCTACGAGCAGTACTTC. This translates into CATGGGLFSYEQYF.

V usage is TRBV5-1 and J usage is TRBJ1-2; 8 positions agree with TRBD1. Losses at the gene ends were 4 bases for V and 7 bases for J; bases not matched to a gene: 21. The germline V gene encodes CDR1 SGHRS and CDR2 YFSETQ. CDR3 length: 18 amino acids. In DNA form, the CDR3 reads TGCGCCAGCAGCCCGTTTGGACAGGGAGGCCCATTAACTATTGGCTACACCTTC. Encoded protein: CASSPFGQGGPLTIGYTF.

The sample holds many counts of this clonotype. The rearrangement links TRBV12-3 or TRBV12-4 to TRBJ1-2; 7 bases match TRBD1. J gave up 5 bases and V 1 base, and 10 bases lay outside the gene matches. This CDR3 contains 16 residues. Written as DNA, the CDR3 is TGTGCCAGCAGTTTAGACATTCAGGGGGGAAAGTATGGCTACACCTTC. This translates into CASSLDIQGGKYGYTF.

This clonotype was recorded a few times. The V and J genes are TRBV12-3 or TRBV12-4 and TRBJ1-2, with TRBD1 matching 9 bases. This CDR3 spans 14 amino acids. With 5 bases clipped from V and 5 bases from J, the junction kept 6 bases outside the gene matches. CDR3 loop: CASSQQGAGYGYTF. The DNA for the CDR3 is TGTGCCAGCAGTCAACAGGGGGCTGGGTATGGCTACACCTTC.

This chain links TRBV12-3 or TRBV12-4 with TRBJ1-5, with a possible D match to TRBD1 (6 bases). The CDR3 length is 15 residues. Trimming took 5 bases from V and 3 from J, leaving 14 bases between them. DNA for the CDR3: TGTGCCAGCAGTCCCCCGGGGGCCATCAATCAGCCCCAGCATTTT. Its translation: CASSPPGAINQPQHF.